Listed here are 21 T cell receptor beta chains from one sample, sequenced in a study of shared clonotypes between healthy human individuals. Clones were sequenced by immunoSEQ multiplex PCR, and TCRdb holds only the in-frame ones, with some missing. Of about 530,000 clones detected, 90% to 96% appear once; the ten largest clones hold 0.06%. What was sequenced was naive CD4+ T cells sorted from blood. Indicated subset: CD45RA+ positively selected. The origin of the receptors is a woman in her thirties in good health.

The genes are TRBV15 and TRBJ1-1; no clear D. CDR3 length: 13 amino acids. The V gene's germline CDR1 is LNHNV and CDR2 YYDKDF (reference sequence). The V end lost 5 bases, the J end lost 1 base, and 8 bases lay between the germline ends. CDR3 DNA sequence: TGTGCCACCAGCGAATTCACGAACACTGAAGCTTTCTTT. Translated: CATSEFTNTEAFF. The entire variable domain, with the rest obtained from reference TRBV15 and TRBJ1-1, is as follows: DAMVIQNPRYQVTQFGKPVTLSCSQTLNHNVMYWYQQKSSQAPKLLFHYYDKDFNNEADTPDNFQSRRPNTSFCFLDIRSPGLGDTAMYLCATSEFTNTEAFFGQGTRLTVV.

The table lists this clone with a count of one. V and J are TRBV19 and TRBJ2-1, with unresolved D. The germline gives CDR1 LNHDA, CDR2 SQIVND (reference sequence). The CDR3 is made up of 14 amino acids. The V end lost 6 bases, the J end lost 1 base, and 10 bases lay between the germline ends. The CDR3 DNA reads TGTGCCAGTAGAAAAACTCGTTCCTACAATGAGCAGTTCTTC. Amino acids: CASRKTRSYNEQFF.

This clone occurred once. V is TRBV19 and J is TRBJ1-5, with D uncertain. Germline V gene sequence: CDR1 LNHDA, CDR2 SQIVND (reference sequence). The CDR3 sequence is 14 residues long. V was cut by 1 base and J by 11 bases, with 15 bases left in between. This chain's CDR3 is CASSIAAESRAQHF. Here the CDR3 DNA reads TGTGCCAGTAGTATAGCCGCGGAGAGCCGCGCCCAGCATTTT.

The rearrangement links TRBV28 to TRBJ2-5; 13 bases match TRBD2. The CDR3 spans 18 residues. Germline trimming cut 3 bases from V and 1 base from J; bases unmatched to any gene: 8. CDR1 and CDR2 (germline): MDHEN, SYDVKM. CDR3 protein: CASSFGLAGVSLQETQYF. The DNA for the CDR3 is TGTGCCAGCAGTTTCGGACTAGCGGGAGTTTCCCTCCAAGAGACCCAGTACTTC. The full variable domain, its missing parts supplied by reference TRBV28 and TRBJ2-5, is DVKVTQSSRYLVKRTGEKVFLECVQDMDHENMFWYRQDPGLGLRLIYFSYDVKMKEKGDIPEGYSVSREKKERFSLILESASTNQTSMYLCASSFGLAGVSLQETQYFGPGTRLLVL.

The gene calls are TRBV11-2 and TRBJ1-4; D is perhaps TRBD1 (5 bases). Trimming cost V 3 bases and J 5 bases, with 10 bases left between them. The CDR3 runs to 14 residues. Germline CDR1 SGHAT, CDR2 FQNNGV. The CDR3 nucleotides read TGTGCCAGCAGCTTCCGGGACGGGAATGAAAAACTGTTTTTT. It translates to CASSFRDGNEKLFF.

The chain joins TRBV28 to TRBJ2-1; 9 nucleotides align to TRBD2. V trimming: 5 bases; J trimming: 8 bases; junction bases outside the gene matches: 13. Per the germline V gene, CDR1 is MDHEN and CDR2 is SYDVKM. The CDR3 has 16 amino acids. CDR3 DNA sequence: TGTGCCAGCAGTACCCCGGGTAGCGGGAGTAGGTATGAGCAGTTCTTC. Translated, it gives CASSTPGSGSRYEQFF.

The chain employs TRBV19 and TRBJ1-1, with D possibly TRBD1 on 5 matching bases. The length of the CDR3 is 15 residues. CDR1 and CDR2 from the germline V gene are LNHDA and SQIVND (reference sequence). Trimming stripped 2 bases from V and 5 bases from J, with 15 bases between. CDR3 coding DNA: TGTGCCAGTAGTATAATCCCGGGGCGGACAACTGAAGCTTTCTTT. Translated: CASSIIPGRTTEAFF.

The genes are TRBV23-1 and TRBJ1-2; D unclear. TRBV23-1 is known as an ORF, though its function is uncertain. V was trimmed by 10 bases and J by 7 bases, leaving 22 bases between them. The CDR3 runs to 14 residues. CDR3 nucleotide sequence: TGCGCCAACCCCAGCACCTTTTTTATATCTGGCTACACCTTC. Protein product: CANPSTFFISGYTF.

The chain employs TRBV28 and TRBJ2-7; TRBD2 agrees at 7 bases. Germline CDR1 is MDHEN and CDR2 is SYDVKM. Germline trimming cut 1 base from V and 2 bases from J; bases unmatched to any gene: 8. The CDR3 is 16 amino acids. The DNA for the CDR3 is TGTGCCAGCAGTTTATCTACCGGGGGGTCAGCCTACGAGCAGTACTTC. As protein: CASSLSTGGSAYEQYF.

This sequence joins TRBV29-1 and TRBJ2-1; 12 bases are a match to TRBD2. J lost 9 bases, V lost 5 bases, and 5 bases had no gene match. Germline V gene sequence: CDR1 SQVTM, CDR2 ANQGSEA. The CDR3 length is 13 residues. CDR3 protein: CSVRTSGILEQFF. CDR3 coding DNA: TGCAGCGTTAGGACTAGCGGGATTCTTGAGCAGTTCTTC.

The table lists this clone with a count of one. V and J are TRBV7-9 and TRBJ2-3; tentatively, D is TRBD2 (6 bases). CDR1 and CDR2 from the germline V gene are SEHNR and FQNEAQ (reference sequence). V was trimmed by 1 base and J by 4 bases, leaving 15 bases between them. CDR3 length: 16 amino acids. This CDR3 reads CASSLGLALGPDTQYF. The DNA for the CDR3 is TGTGCCAGCAGCTTAGGGCTAGCGTTGGGGCCAGATACGCAGTATTTT. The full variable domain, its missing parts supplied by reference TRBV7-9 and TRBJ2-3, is DTGVSQNPRHKITKRGQNVTFRCDPISEHNRLYWYRQTLGQGPEFLTYFQNEAQLEKSRLLSDRFSAERPKGSFSTLEIQRTEQGDSAMYLCASSLGLALGPDTQYFGPGTRLTVL.

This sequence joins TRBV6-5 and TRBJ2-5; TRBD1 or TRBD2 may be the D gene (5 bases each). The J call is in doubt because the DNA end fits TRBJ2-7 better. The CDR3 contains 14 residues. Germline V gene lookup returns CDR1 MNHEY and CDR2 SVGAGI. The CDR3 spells CASSYGGGAYEQYF. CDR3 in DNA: TGTGCCAGCAGTTACGGGGGTGGGGCCTACGAGCAGTACTTC.

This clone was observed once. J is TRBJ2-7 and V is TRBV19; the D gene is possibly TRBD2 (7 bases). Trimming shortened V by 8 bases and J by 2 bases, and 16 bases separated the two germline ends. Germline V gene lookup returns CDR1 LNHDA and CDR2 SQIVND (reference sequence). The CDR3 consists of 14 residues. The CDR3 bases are TGTGCCAGTGGTCCGGGGGGCGAGCCCTACGAGCAGTACTTC. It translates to CASGPGGEPYEQYF.

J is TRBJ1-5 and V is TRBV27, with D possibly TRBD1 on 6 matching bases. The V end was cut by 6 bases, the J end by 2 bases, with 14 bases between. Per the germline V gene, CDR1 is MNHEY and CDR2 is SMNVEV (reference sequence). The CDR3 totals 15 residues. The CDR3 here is CASRPGGPGNQPQHF. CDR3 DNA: TGTGCCAGCAGGCCGGGGGGGCCTGGCAATCAGCCCCAGCATTTT.

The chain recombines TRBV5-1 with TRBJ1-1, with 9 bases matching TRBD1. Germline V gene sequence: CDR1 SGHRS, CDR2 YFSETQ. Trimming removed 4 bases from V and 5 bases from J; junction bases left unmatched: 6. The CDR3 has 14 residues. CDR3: CASSPAGTGTEAFF. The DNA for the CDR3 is TGCGCCAGCAGCCCCGCGGGGACAGGGACTGAAGCTTTCTTT.

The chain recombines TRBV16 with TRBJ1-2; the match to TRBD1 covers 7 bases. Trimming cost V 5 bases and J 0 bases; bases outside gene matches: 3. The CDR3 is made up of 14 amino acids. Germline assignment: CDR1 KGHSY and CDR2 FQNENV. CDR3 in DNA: TGTGCCAGCAGCTCACAGGGGTCTAACTATGGCTACACCTTC. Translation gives CASSSQGSNYGYTF.

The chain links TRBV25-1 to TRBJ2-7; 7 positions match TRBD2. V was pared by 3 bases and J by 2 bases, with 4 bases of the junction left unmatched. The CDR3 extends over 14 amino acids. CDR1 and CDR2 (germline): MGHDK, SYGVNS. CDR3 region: CASSDSGGPYEQYF. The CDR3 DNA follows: TGTGCCAGCAGTGATTCGGGGGGACCCTACGAGCAGTACTTC.

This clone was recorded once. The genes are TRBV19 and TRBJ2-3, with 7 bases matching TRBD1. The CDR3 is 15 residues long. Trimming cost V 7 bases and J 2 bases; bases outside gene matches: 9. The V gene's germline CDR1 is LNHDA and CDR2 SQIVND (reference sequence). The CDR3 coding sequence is TGTGCCAGTACCAAGGGGGCGAGCTACACAGATACGCAGTATTTT. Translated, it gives CASTKGASYTDTQYF.

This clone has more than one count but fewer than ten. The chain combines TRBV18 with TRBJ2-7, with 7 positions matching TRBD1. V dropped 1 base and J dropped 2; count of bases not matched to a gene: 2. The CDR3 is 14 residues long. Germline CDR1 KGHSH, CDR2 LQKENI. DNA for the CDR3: TGTGCCAGCTCACCACGACAGGGTACCTACGAGCAGTACTTC. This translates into CASSPRQGTYEQYF.

This chain's CDR3 is CAISSLSEQYF. The CDR3 DNA sequence: TGTGCCATCAGTTCCCTTAGTGAGCAGTACTTC. The J gene is TRBJ2-7, the V gene TRBV10-3; no clear D. This CDR3 is built from 11 residues. V lost 5 bases to trimming and J lost 7 bases, with 9 bases between them. Per the germline V gene, CDR1 is ENHRY and CDR2 is SYGVKD.

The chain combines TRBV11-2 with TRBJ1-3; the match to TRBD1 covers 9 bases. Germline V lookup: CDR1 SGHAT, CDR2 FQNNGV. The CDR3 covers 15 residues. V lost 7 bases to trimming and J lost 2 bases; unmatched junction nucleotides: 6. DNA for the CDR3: TGTGCCAGCACCTCGACAGGGGGGACTGGAAACACCATATATTTT. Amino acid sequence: CASTSTGGTGNTIYF.